The subject of this entry is one T cell receptor beta chain. Antigen unknown. The data stem from a study of radiotherapy plus CTLA-4 blockade in lung cancer. Study-wide findings and caveats: Reported findings show early blood T cell clone dynamics, with interferon-beta, best predicted response. An expansion of tumor-derived TCR clones occurred in blood after radiotherapy plus ipilimumab.

Generated by immunoSEQ multiplex PCR, the TCRdb table keeps only in-frame clones and is missing some. This sample carries roughly 2,900 clones, roughly 84% of them seen once, and the ten largest clones take approximately 4.3%. The sequencing used tumor tissue, collected from a patient treated with radiotherapy plus ipilimumab. This receptor was identified in a human donor with non-small cell lung cancer that progressed on radiotherapy plus ipilimumab.

The CDR3 protein is CSASGTGAPFF. The CDR3 DNA sequence: TGCAGTGCGTCCGGGACAGGGGCGCCTTTCTTT. The chain has TRBV20-1 and TRBJ1-1, with TRBD1 matching over 10 bases. CDR1 DFQATT and CDR2 SNEGSKA come from the germline V gene (reference sequence). CDR3 length: 11 residues. V was pared by 6 bases and J by 12 bases, with 7 bases of the junction left unmatched.